Listed below are T cell receptor beta chains from one sample, sequenced in a study of cytomegalovirus exposure and HLA in healthy donors. Some clones are missing from TCRdb's copy, which holds only in-frame ones; the method was immunoSEQ multiplex PCR. Seen here are about 150,000 clones, about 86% observed once, and the top ten hold approximately 20%. Material for sequencing was PBMCs. The receptors here all came from a man between 18 and 35 years old in good health and CMV-seropositive. Both conserved end residues are part of each CDR3. The D gene is left open where the match is weak. Clone size is stated in some rows and not others, as once, few, many or a class when expanded.

V,J,D,size,DNA,CDR3
TRBV25-1,TRBJ1-4,TRBD1,-,TGTGCCAGCAGTGTACGGACAGGGGGCGAAAAACTGTTTTTT,CASSVRTGGEKLFF
TRBV18,TRBJ2-7,TRBD1,few,TGTGCCAGCTCACGCTCGACAGGGTATTCCCACGAGCAGTACTTC,CASSRSTGYSHEQYF
TRBV13,TRBJ2-7,TRBD2,few,TGTGCCAGCAGCTATAGCGGGGGGGAGCAGTACTTC,CASSYSGGEQYF
TRBV18,TRBJ1-5,-,once,TGTGCCAGCTCACCACCCGGCCGTACGGCGGGTCAGCCCCAGCATTTT,CASSPPGRTAGQPQHF
TRBV13,TRBJ1-2,TRBD1,-,TGTGCCAGCAGCTCCCGAGGGACAGCCAATAACTATGGCTACACCTTC,CASSSRGTANNYGYTF
TRBV21-1,TRBJ1-5,-,few,TGTGCCAGCAGCACACGGGACACTTTCTCTGATCAGCCCCAGCATTTT,CASSTRDTFSDQPQHF
TRBV5-6,TRBJ1-5,-,-,TGTGCCAGCAGCTTGGAGGGCGGGATCAATCAGCCCCAGCATTTT,CASSLEGGINQPQHF
TRBV6-5,TRBJ1-5,-,-,TGTGCCAGCAGTTTCACAGGGCGGCAGCCCCAGCATTTT,CASSFTGRQPQHF
TRBV19,TRBJ1-2,TRBD1,-,TGTGCCAGTCAAGGACAGGGGATCGGCGGCTACACCTTC,CASQGQGIGGYTF
TRBV4-3,TRBJ2-7,-,-,TGCGCCAGCAGCCAAGATGCGGGGACCTACGAGCAGTACTTC,CASSQDAGTYEQYF
TRBV30,TRBJ1-1,-,few,TGTGCCTGGAGGAGGTTCCAGAACACTGAAGCTTTCTTT,CAWRRFQNTEAFF
TRBV7-2,TRBJ2-3,TRBD1,-,TGTGCCAGCAGCCCGACGGGACAGGGATTGGGAGATACGCAGTATTTT,CASSPTGQGLGDTQYF
TRBV4-2,TRBJ2-1,-,-,TGTGCCAGCAGCCGGGAGAGCTACAATGAGCAGTTCTTC,CASSRESYNEQFF
TRBV6-6,TRBJ1-6,-,-,TGTGCCAGCAGTTACTCGGACACCTCACCCCTCCACTTT,CASSYSDTSPLHF
TRBV6-5,TRBJ1-5,-,few,TGTGCCAGCCAGGGTAGCAATCAGCCCCAGCATTTT,CASQGSNQPQHF
TRBV7-9,TRBJ1-5,TRBD1,-,TGTGCCAGCAGCTGGGGACAGGGGAGGTACCAGCCCCAGCATTTT,CASSWGQGRYQPQHF
TRBV18,TRBJ2-5,-,-,TGTGCCAGCTCCCCTCGGTCCCAAGAGACCCAGTACTTC,CASSPRSQETQYF
TRBV11-2,TRBJ2-7,-,few,TGTGCCAGCAGGCCTAGCGCGACCTACGAGCAGTACTTC,CASRPSATYEQYF
TRBV10-3,TRBJ2-7,TRBD2,once,TGTGCCACCCGCCTTGATAGCGGGAGAGCCCACGAGCAGTACTTC,CATRLDSGRAHEQYF
TRBV10-3,TRBJ1-5,-,few,TGTGCCATCAGCCCCGGCGGGGGCGGTTATCAGCCCCAGCATTTT,CAISPGGGGYQPQHF
TRBV5-1,TRBJ2-5,TRBD1,-,TGCGCCAGCAGCAACAGGGGACGAGAAGAGACCCAGTACTTC,CASSNRGREETQYF
TRBV2,TRBJ1-1,TRBD1,-,TGTGCCAGCAGGGCTACAGGGGGGATGAACACTGAAGCTTTCTTT,CASRATGGMNTEAFF
TRBV7-2,TRBJ2-2,TRBD1,-,TGTGCCAGCAGTTACAGGGCAGGGGGCAACACCGGGGAGCTGTTTTTT,CASSYRAGGNTGELFF
TRBV7-3,TRBJ2-7,-,-,TGTGCCAGCAGCTTAGACCCAGGGTACGAGCAGTACTTC,CASSLDPGYEQYF
TRBV29-1,TRBJ2-1,TRBD1,-,TGCAGCGTTGAAAGCCGGGACAGCTGGTCCTACAATGAGCAGTTCTTC,CSVESRDSWSYNEQFF
TRBV19,TRBJ2-7,-,-,TGTGCCAGTAGTATAGACCCCTCCTACAGTTACGAGCAGTACTTC,CASSIDPSYSYEQYF
TRBV7-8,TRBJ2-2,TRBD2,-,TGTGCCAGCAGCCCCAGGACTAGCGGGAGTGTTTTGAACACCGGGGAGCTGTTTTTT,CASSPRTSGSVLNTGELFF
TRBV2,TRBJ2-5,TRBD2,-,TGTGCCAGCAGTCGCGGGAGGGAGACCCAGTACTTC,CASSRGRETQYF
TRBV5-4,TRBJ2-1,TRBD2,-,TGTGCCAGCAGCGGGCCTAGCGGGCAGAAGTTCAATGAGCAGTTCTTC,CASSGPSGQKFNEQFF
TRBV30,TRBJ2-5,-,once,TGTGCCTGGAGTACCTCCACCCCACTAAGGGCGGGAGAGACCCAGTACTTC,CAWSTSTPLRAGETQYF
TRBV27,TRBJ2-7,-,once,TGTGCCAGCAGCCACCGACAGAGCCCCTACTACGAGCAGTACTTC,CASSHRQSPYYEQYF
TRBV19,TRBJ1-5,-,-,TGTGCCAGTAGTGTATCAGGGCTCGGCAATCAGCCCCAGCATTTT,CASSVSGLGNQPQHF
TRBV5-4,TRBJ2-1,-,-,TGTGCCAGCACCGGACTGGTGCGTGGTGAGCAGTTCTTC,CASTGLVRGEQFF
TRBV5-1,TRBJ2-5,-,-,TGCGCCAGCAGCTTGGGTGTATCTCAAGAGACCCAGTACTTC,CASSLGVSQETQYF
TRBV7-9,TRBJ2-3,-,-,TGTGCCAGCAGCTTGCTAACGGAGGGCGGCACAGATACGCAGTATTTT,CASSLLTEGGTDTQYF
TRBV19,TRBJ2-7,TRBD1,-,TGTGCCAGTAGTACTCCGGGGGGGACAGGGGTAGGCGAGCAGTACTTC,CASSTPGGTGVGEQYF
TRBV6-5,TRBJ2-5,-,once,TGTGCCAGCAGTTACGGGGCGACCAGGGAGACCCAGTACTTC,CASSYGATRETQYF
TRBV6-5,TRBJ2-5,-,-,TGTGCCAGCACGCCCAGGAGGACCCAAGAGACCCAGTACTTC,CASTPRRTQETQYF
TRBV2,TRBJ2-7,TRBD1,few,TGTGCCAGCAGGAAGGGGGCCCACGAGCAGTACTTC,CASRKGAHEQYF
TRBV12-2,TRBJ2-5,-,once,TGTGCAAGTCGCTTAGGTGGAAGGGGGGAGACCCAGTACTTC,CASRLGGRGETQYF
TRBV13,TRBJ2-6,TRBD2,-,TGTGCCAGCAGCCGGGGACTAGCCCCTGGTAGGGCCAACGTCCTGACTTTC,CASSRGLAPGRANVLTF
TRBV18,TRBJ1-1,TRBD1,-,TGTGCCAGCTCACCAAAAGGGGACAGGGGATTAATGAACACTGAAGCTTTCTTT,CASSPKGDRGLMNTEAFF
TRBV6-1,TRBJ2-7,-,once,TGTGCCAGCAGTGAATCCCCCACAGGCACCTACGAGCAGTACTTC,CASSESPTGTYEQYF
TRBV5-4,TRBJ2-1,TRBD2,-,TGTGCCAGCAGCTTCGCGGGAGGGGTCCATGAGCAGTTCTTC,CASSFAGGVHEQFF
TRBV6-5,TRBJ2-7,TRBD2,-,TGTGCCAGCAGTTCGACTAGCGCCCGCTCCTACGAGCAGTACTTC,CASSSTSARSYEQYF
TRBV4-3,TRBJ2-6,TRBD1,few,TGCGCCAGCAGCCCCGGGACAGGGTTCTCTGGGGCCAACGTCCTGACTTTC,CASSPGTGFSGANVLTF
TRBV4-1,TRBJ2-7,TRBD2,-,TGCGCCAGCGGTCTAGCGGGAACCTACGAGCAGTACTTC,CASGLAGTYEQYF
TRBV5-5,TRBJ2-2,-,-,TGCGGCAGCCAGAACACCGGGGAGCTGTTTTTT,CGSQNTGELFF
TRBV7-2,TRBJ2-5,-,once,TGTGCCAGCAGCTTATCAGGGGCCCAAGAGACCCAGTACTTC,CASSLSGAQETQYF
TRBV7-3,TRBJ2-2,TRBD2,-,TGTGCCAGCAGCCCCGACGGCGGGGGCACCGGGGAGCTGTTTTTT,CASSPDGGGTGELFF
TRBV5-4,TRBJ2-7,TRBD1,-,TGTGCCAGCAGCCTCGACAGGGATCGCTACGAGCAGTACTTC,CASSLDRDRYEQYF
TRBV9,TRBJ2-3,TRBD2,-,TGTGCCAGCAGCTATAGCGGGCCCACAGATACGCAGTATTTT,CASSYSGPTDTQYF
TRBV2,TRBJ2-2,TRBD2,once,TGTGCCAGCAGGGTTAGCGGGGGGAGATCCGGGGAGCTGTTTTTT,CASRVSGGRSGELFF
TRBV9,TRBJ2-1,TRBD2,-,TGTGCCAGCAGCATTACTAGCGGCTCCTACAATGAGCAGTTCTTC,CASSITSGSYNEQFF
TRBV5-1,TRBJ2-1,-,-,TGCGCCAGCAGCCGGCAGGGAGGTGATTACAATGAGCAGTTCTTC,CASSRQGGDYNEQFF